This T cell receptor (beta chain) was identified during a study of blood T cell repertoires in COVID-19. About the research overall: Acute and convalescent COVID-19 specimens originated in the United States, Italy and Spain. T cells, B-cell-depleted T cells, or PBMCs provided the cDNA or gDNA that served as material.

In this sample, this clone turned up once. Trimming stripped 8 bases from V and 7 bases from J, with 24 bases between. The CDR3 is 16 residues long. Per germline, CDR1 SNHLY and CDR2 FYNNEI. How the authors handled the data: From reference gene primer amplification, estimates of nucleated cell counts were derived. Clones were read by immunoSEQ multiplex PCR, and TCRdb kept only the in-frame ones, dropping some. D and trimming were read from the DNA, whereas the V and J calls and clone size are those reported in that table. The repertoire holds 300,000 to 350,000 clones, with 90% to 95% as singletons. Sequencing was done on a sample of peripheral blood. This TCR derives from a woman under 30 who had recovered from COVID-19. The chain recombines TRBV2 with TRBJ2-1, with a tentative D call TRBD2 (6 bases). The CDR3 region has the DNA TGTGCCAGCGATAAACGGGCTCACCACCGGGGGAATGAGCAGTTCTTC. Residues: CASDKRAHHRGNEQFF.